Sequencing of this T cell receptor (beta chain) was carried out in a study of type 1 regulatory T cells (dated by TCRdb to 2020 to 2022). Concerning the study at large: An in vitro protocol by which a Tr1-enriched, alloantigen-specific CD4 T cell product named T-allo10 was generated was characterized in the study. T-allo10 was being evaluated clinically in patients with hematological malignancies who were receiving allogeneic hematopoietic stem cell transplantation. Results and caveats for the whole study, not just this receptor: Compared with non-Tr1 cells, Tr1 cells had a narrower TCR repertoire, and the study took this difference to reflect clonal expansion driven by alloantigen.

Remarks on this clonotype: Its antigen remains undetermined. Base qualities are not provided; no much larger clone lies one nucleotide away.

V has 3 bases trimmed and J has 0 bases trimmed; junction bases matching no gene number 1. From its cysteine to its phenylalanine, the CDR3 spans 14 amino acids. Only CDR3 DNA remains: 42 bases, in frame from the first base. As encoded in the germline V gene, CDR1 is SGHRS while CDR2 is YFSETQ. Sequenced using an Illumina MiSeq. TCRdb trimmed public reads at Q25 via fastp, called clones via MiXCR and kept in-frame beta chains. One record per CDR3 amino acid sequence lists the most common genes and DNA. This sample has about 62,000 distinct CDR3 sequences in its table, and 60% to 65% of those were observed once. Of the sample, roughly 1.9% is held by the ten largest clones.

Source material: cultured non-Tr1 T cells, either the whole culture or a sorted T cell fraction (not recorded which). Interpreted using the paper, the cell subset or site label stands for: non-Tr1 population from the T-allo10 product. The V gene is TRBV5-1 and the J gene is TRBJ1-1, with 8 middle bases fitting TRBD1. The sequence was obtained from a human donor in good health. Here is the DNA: TGCGCCAGCAGCTCGGGACAGGTGAACACTGAAGCTTTCTTT. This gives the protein CASSSGQVNTEAFF.